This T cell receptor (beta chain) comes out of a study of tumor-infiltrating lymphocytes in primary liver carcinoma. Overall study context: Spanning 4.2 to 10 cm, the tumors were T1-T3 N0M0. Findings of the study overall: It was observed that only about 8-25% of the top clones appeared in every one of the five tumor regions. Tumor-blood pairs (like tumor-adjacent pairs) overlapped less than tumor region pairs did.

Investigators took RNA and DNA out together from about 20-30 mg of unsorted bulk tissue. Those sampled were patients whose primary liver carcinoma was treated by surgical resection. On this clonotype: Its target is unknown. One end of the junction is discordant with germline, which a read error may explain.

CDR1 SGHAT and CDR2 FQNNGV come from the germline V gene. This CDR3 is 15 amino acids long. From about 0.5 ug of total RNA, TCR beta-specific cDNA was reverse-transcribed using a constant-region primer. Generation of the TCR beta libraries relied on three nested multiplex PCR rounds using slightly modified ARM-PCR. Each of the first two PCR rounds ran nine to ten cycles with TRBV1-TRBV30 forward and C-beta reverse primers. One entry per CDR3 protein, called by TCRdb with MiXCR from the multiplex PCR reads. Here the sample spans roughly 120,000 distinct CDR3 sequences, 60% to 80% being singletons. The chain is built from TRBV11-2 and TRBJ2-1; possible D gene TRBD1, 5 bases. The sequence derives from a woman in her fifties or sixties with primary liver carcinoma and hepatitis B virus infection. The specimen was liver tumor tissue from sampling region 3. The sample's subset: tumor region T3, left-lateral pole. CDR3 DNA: TGTGCCATCAGCTCCCGAGGCAGGGTCCTGGATGAGCAGTTCTTC. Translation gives CAISSRGRVLDEQFF. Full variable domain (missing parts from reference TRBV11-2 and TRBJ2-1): EAGVAQSPRYKIIEKRQSVAFWCNPISGHATLYWYQQILGQGPKLLIQFQNNGVVDDSQLPKDRFSAERLKGVDSTLKIQPAKLEDSAVYLCAISSRGRVLDEQFFGPGTRLTVL.